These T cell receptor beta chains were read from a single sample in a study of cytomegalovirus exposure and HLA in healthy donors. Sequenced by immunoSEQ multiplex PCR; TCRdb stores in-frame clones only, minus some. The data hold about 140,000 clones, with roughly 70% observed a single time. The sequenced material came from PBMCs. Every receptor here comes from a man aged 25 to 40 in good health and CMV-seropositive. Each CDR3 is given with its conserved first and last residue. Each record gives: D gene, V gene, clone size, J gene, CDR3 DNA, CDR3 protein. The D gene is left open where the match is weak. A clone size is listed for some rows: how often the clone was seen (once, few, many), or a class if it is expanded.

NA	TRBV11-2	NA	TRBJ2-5	TGTGCCAGCAGCTTTAGGCTCGGGAAACAAGAGACCCAGTACTTC	CASSFRLGKQETQYF
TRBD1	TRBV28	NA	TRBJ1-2	TGTGCCAGCAGGTGGACAGGGGGCGGTCGGGGCTACACCTTC	CASRWTGGGRGYTF
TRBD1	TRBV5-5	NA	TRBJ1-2	TGTGCCAGCAGCTTGACAGGGGGTGGCTATGGCTACACCTTC	CASSLTGGGYGYTF
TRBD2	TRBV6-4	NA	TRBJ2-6	TGTGCCAGCAGTGACAAACCTAACCATAGCGGGAACTCTGGGGCCAACGTCCTGACTTTC	CASSDKPNHSGNSGANVLTF
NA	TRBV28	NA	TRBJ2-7	TGTGCCAGCAGTAAGATAGACTCCTACGAGCAGTACTTC	CASSKIDSYEQYF
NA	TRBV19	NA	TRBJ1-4	TGTGCCAGTAGTAGGGCAGAAAATGAAAAACTGTTTTTT	CASSRAENEKLFF
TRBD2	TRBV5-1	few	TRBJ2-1	TGCGCCAGCAGCTTGAGAGCGGGAGAGTTCGGGTACAATGAGCAGTTCTTC	CASSLRAGEFGYNEQFF
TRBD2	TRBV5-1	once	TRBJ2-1	TGCGCCAGCAGCTCTAGCGGGAACTCCTACAATGAGCAGTTCTTC	CASSSSGNSYNEQFF
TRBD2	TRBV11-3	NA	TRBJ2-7	TGTGCCAGCAGCGGGGGAGCGGGAGATAGATACGAGCAGTACTTC	CASSGGAGDRYEQYF
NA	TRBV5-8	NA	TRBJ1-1	TGTGCCAGCAACAACCCTAACACTGAAGCTTTCTTT	CASNNPNTEAFF